This TCR beta chain was sequenced during a study of T cells after posttransplantation cyclophosphamide. The V end lost 2 bases, the J end lost 1 base, and 8 bases lay between the germline ends. The germline V gene has CDR1 KGHSH and CDR2 LQKENI. The CDR3 is made up of 14 amino acids. A marrow graft followed busulfan-fludarabine conditioning, with cyclophosphamide on days +3 and +4. Profiled with immunoSEQ multiplex PCR; TCRdb holds only in-frame clones, not every one. The sample includes 9,500 to 12,000 clones, just over 90% seen only once; the top ten take more than 3%. The TCR sequence derives from a female patient between 30 and 39 years old who received an allogeneic stem cell transplant from an unrelated donor, was CMV-positive, and had no GVHD. Among the T cells, some may be from the graft donor. The chain uses TRBV18 and TRBJ1-2; possibly TRBD1 for D (5 bases). This material consisted of PBMCs, taken after allogeneic stem cell transplant with posttransplant cyclophosphamide. The CDR3 sequence: CASSPWQGNYGYTF. In nucleotides, the CDR3 is TGTGCCAGCTCACCATGGCAGGGTAACTATGGCTACACCTTC. Full variable domain (remainder filled in from reference TRBV18 and TRBJ1-2): NAGVMQNPRHLVRRRGQEARLRCSPMKGHSHVYWYRQLPEEGLKFMVYLQKENIIDESGMPKERFSAEFPKEGPSILRIQQVVRGDSAAYFCASSPWQGNYGYTFGSGTRLTVV.